A selection of T cell receptor beta chains follows, all from one sample in a study of siplizumab effects on memory and regulatory T cells. TCRdb's copy holds only in-frame clones and misses some; the assay was immunoSEQ multiplex PCR. The table records approximately 75,000 clones, around 93% of them present only once. Specimen: CD8+ T cells sorted from blood. Receptors were obtained from a human donor in good health. CDR3s include the opening cysteine and the closing phenylalanine or tryptophan. A D gene is named only where the DNA matches it firmly. Rows give clone size only sometimes, using once, few, many, or a class for an expanded clone.

TRBV5-4	NA	TRBD2	TRBJ2-2	TGTGCCAGCAGCCTGGGGGGGATTAACACCGGGGAGCTGTTTTTT	CASSLGGINTGELFF
TRBV7-2	NA	TRBD1	TRBJ1-4	TGTGCCAGCAGCTTCCAGGGGGGTAATGAAAAACTGTTTTTT	CASSFQGGNEKLFF
TRBV19	NA	NA	TRBJ1-1	TGTGCCAGTATGGCAGGGATGAACACTGAAGCTTTCTTT	CASMAGMNTEAFF
TRBV7-3	NA	NA	TRBJ2-2	TGTGCCAGCAGCTTAACCCCGGGGCTAGACGGGGAGCTGTTTTTT	CASSLTPGLDGELFF
TRBV27	NA	TRBD1	TRBJ1-2	TGTGCCAGCAGTTCCTCGGAGGGGGCTCACTATGGCTACACCTTC	CASSSSEGAHYGYTF
TRBV19	NA	NA	TRBJ1-2	TGTGCCAGTATGACGAATGAGGGATATGGCTACACCTTC	CASMTNEGYGYTF
TRBV2	NA	NA	TRBJ1-2	TGTGCCAGCAGTGGGGGGGAAAACTATGGCTACACCTTC	CASSGGENYGYTF
TRBV6-1	NA	NA	TRBJ2-7	TGTGCCAGCAGTGAATGGGGGGCCGGGTACGAGCAGTACTTC	CASSEWGAGYEQYF
TRBV5-6	few	NA	TRBJ1-1	TGTGCCAGCAGGGCAGGGAACACTGAAGCTTTCTTT	CASRAGNTEAFF
TRBV19	NA	NA	TRBJ1-1	TGTGCCAGTATCGGGATGAACACTGAAGCTTTCTTT	CASIGMNTEAFF
TRBV7-6	NA	TRBD1	TRBJ2-5	TGTGCCAGCAGCCAGGGGACAGCCCTCCAAGAGACCCAGTACTTC	CASSQGTALQETQYF
TRBV27	once	NA	TRBJ2-2	TGTGCCAGCTCGAGGCTCTCGGAGGAGCTGTTTTTT	CASSRLSEELFF
TRBV27	once	TRBD2	TRBJ2-3	TGTGCCAGCAGTTTCGGACTAGCGGGCACAGATACGCAGTATTTT	CASSFGLAGTDTQYF
TRBV19	NA	NA	TRBJ1-4	TGTGCCAGTAGTGTCCTTGGGGTTAATGAAAAACTGTTTTTT	CASSVLGVNEKLFF